The source of this TCR beta chain is a study of blood T cell repertoires in COVID-19. The wider study: COVID-19 samples, acute and convalescent, were from the United States, Italy and Spain. PBMCs, B-cell-depleted T cells, or T cells were the source of the cDNA or gDNA that made up the material.

Per the study methods: Reference gene primer amplification gave estimated nucleated cell counts. Assay used: immunoSEQ multiplex PCR; TCRdb lists only in-frame clones, some missing. Clone size and the V and J calls come from that table; the DNA yielded D and trimming. The table lists over 25,000 clones, more than 70% of them singletons. Trimming left V 5 bases short and J 8 bases short, with 15 bases between. The CDR3 is made up of 13 amino acids. CDR1 and CDR2 (germline): SEHNR, FQNEAQ (reference sequence). The V gene is TRBV7-9, the J gene TRBJ1-2; perhaps TRBD1 as D (6 bases). This TCR was sampled from a human donor in a cohort sampled during active COVID-19. Material for sequencing was peripheral blood. The CDR3 spells CASSTTTGNGYTF. Here the CDR3 DNA reads TGTGCCAGCAGCACTACTACAGGGAACGGCTACACCTTC.